This T cell receptor (beta chain) derives from a study of blood T cells in healthy people across ages. Germline CDR1 is MDHEN and CDR2 is SYDVKM. CDR3 length equals 13 residues. Trimming shortened V by 6 bases and J by 2 bases, and 10 bases separated the two germline ends. Concerning this clonotype itself: Antigen specificity is unknown.

The authors ran a second PCR of about 6 to 11 cycles using a sample-barcoded 5' primer and a J-beta primer mix. With 12 random nucleotides, a template-switch adaptor tagged each individual cDNA molecule. TCRdb re-derived calls from the 5' RACE reads in MiXCR, one entry per CDR3 protein. The table shows 1.2 million to 1.5 million distinct CDR3 sequences, with around 39% occurring only once. Notes on the study in general: Diversity was estimated from one million T cells, and these estimates were considered underestimates.

The chain has TRBV28 and TRBJ1-1; possible D gene TRBD1, 5 bases. The sequence derives from a woman under 30 in good health. Sequenced sample: blood. Here the CDR3 DNA reads TGTGCCAGCAGCAGGGCACCCAACACTGAAGCTTTCTTT. Its translation is CASSRAPNTEAFF.